This TCR beta chain was captured in a study of response to subunit inactivated influenza vaccine. Broader study findings: That few new T cells are recruited by each seasonal influenza vaccination was the authors' suggestion.

This clonotype has just a few counts. Its antigen is undetermined. The germline V gene has CDR1 SQVTM and CDR2 ANQGSEA. The CDR3 totals 13 residues. The germline V and J ends were trimmed by 7 bases and 1 base, with 12 bases remaining between them. TCRdb ran MiXCR on the RT-PCR reads and lists one entry per CDR3 protein. The repertoire holds roughly 700,000 distinct CDR3 sequences, 15% to 19% seen once, with 11% in the top ten. V gene TRBV29-1 combines with J gene TRBJ2-3, with unresolved D. The source material was PBMCs from blood, sampled 12 days after vaccination. This receptor was identified in a man aged 45-60 years who received an inactivated influenza vaccine. Here the CDR3 reads CSARNSRTDTQYF. Here the CDR3 DNA reads TGCAGCGCTAGAAACAGTCGCACAGATACGCAGTATTTT.